A selection of T cell receptor beta chains follows, all from one sample in a study of T cell changes during pregnancy in multiple sclerosis. The repertoire was sequenced with immunoSEQ multiplex PCR; TCRdb's copy has only in-frame clones and lacks some. The sample contains some 120,000 clones, 80% to 95% of which appear only once. The sample consisted of peripheral blood, taken in the third trimester of pregnancy. These receptors were taken from a female donor with multiple sclerosis, enrolled in a pregnancy study. The CDR3 runs from the conserved cysteine through the conserved F or W. D genes are given only for firm matches. Clone sizes are given selectively: once, few, many, or a class where the clone is expanded.

TRBJ2-5	-	-	TRBV2	CASDLGLQETQYF	TGTGCCAGCGACCTGGGACTCCAAGAGACCCAGTACTTC
TRBJ1-5	TRBD1	-	TRBV2	CASSERTGRVDQPQHF	TGTGCCAGCAGTGAGCGGACAGGTAGGGTGGATCAGCCCCAGCATTTT
TRBJ1-4	-	once	TRBV6-5	CASSPGHMNEKLFF	TGTGCCAGCAGCCCAGGGCATATGAATGAAAAACTGTTTTTT
TRBJ2-7	-	once	TRBV2	CASGAGQSYEQYF	TGTGCCAGCGGCGCGGGACAGTCCTACGAGCAGTACTTC
TRBJ1-1	-	-	TRBV27	CASSLPGPNTEAFF	TGTGCCAGCAGTTTACCGGGTCCAAACACTGAAGCTTTCTTT
TRBJ2-7	-	few	TRBV19	CASSSLAGRGEQYF	TGTGCCAGTAGTTCTCTGGCGGGCCGGGGCGAGCAGTACTTC
TRBJ1-2	TRBD1	-	TRBV5-6	CASRPTGGYQYGYTF	TGTGCCAGCAGACCTACAGGGGGCTATCAGTATGGCTACACCTTC
TRBJ2-2	TRBD2	-	TRBV27	CASRKQREGSTTGELFF	TGTGCCAGCAGAAAACAGCGGGAGGGGAGCACCACCGGGGAGCTGTTTTTT
TRBJ1-2	-	-	TRBV7-3	CASSLGQGSGYTF	TGTGCCAGCAGCCTAGGGCAGGGGTCTGGCTACACCTTC
TRBJ1-2	TRBD1	few	TRBV7-9	CASSLATQGANYGYTF	TGTGCCAGCAGCTTAGCCACACAGGGGGCTAACTATGGCTACACCTTC
TRBJ2-1	TRBD2	once	TRBV10-3	CAISESLPTSGGNEQFF	TGTGCCATCAGTGAGTCCTTACCCACTAGCGGGGGCAATGAGCAGTTCTTC
TRBJ2-3	TRBD2	-	TRBV6-4	CASRALFVAGGPPSTDTQYF	TGTGCCAGCAGGGCCCTATTCGTAGCGGGAGGGCCACCTAGCACAGATACGCAGTATTTT
TRBJ2-7	TRBD2	-	TRBV4-1	CASSQDLREVYEQYF	TGCGCCAGCAGCCAAGATCTGCGGGAGGTCTACGAGCAGTACTTC
TRBJ1-3	-	once	TRBV6-1	CASTGVVFTGNTIYF	TGTGCCAGCACCGGGGTAGTCTTTACTGGAAACACCATATATTTT
TRBJ1-2	TRBD1	-	TRBV5-3	CGPGQGSYGYTF	TGTGGCCCGGGACAGGGGTCCTATGGCTACACCTTC
TRBJ2-3	-	-	TRBV5-1	CASLKASAPDTQYF	TGCGCCAGCCTTAAAGCTAGCGCCCCGGATACGCAGTATTTT
TRBJ1-3	TRBD1	-	TRBV6-5	CASSWTGAGNTIYF	TGTGCCAGCAGTTGGACAGGGGCTGGAAACACCATATATTTT
TRBJ1-1	-	-	TRBV5-1	CASSITGTGNTEAFF	TGCGCCAGCAGCATAACCGGGACTGGGAACACTGAAGCTTTCTTT
TRBJ1-2	-	-	TRBV6-1	CASSVWSAGARNYGYTF	TGTGCCAGCAGTGTATGGTCCGCGGGGGCCCGGAACTATGGCTACACCTTC
TRBJ2-5	TRBD1	once	TRBV11-1	CASSRDRGRAQYF	TGTGCCAGCAGCAGGGACAGGGGCAGGGCCCAGTACTTC
TRBJ1-2	-	-	TRBV6-1	CASTRGYGYTF	TGTGCCAGCACAAGGGGCTATGGCTACACCTTC
TRBJ2-7	-	-	TRBV19	CASSITGTYEQYF	TGTGCCAGTAGTATCACAGGGACCTACGAGCAGTACTTC
TRBJ2-3	-	-	TRBV28	CASRTPGTRDTQYF	TGTGCCAGCAGGACGCCCGGGACTCGAGATACGCAGTATTTT
TRBJ2-7	-	-	TRBV28	CASSRRRYTYEQYF	TGTGCCAGCAGTAGGAGGAGATACACCTACGAGCAGTACTTC
TRBJ1-1	-	-	TRBV5-1	CASSAGGNTEAFF	TGCGCCAGCAGCGCGGGGGGGAACACTGAAGCTTTCTTT
TRBJ2-5	TRBD1	-	TRBV30	CAWDRGQETQYF	TGCGCCTGGGACAGGGGGCAGGAGACCCAGTACTTC
TRBJ2-7	-	few	TRBV6-1	CASSEIGSDLQYF	TGTGCCAGCAGTGAAATCGGGTCCGACTTGCAGTACTTC
TRBJ1-3	-	-	TRBV9	CASSVRRDSSSGNTIYF	TGTGCCAGCAGCGTGAGGAGGGACTCTAGCTCTGGAAACACCATATATTTT
TRBJ2-1	TRBD2	-	TRBV6-5	CASRFSGRSYNEQFF	TGTGCCAGCAGGTTTAGCGGGAGGAGCTACAATGAGCAGTTCTTC
TRBJ2-3	-	-	TRBV5-1	CASSLRDTTDTQYF	TGCGCCAGCAGCTTGAGGGACACCACAGATACGCAGTATTTT
TRBJ2-1	TRBD1	-	TRBV6-1	CASSEARGTGAGNEQFF	TGTGCCAGCAGTGAAGCGCGGGGGACAGGGGCCGGCAATGAGCAGTTCTTC
TRBJ2-5	-	-	TRBV11-3	CASSLRGGHGETQYF	TGTGCCAGCAGCTTAAGGGGGGGCCATGGAGAGACCCAGTACTTC
TRBJ2-2	TRBD2	-	TRBV11-2	CASSLGGSGTGELFF	TGTGCCAGCAGCTTGGGAGGGAGTGGCACCGGGGAGCTGTTTTTT